This T cell receptor beta chain was retrieved from a study of blood T cell repertoires in COVID-19 (dated by TCRdb to 2020 to 2021). The study in broad terms: Samples from collaborators originated in the United States, Italy and Spain and spanned both the acute and convalescent phases of COVID-19. The prospective study material was composed of cDNA or gDNA derived from T cells, B-cell-depleted T cells, or PBMCs. Where available, HLA class I and class II types were obtained from metadata supplied by the sample provider rather than from assay-based typing. The dataset comprised deeply sampled blood TCRbeta repertoires from subjects exposed to, actively infected with, or recovered from COVID-19. The repertoires were made available in a free public database intended to serve as a resource for research on the immune response to SARS-CoV-2. Sample metadata almost always included a de-identified subject ID, COVID-19 status, age in years and sex. The samples were drawn from the first 160 participants of the ongoing ImmuneRACE study and from over 950 subjects provided by 6 global collaborators.

Whole blood was collected in K2EDTA tubes by collaborating institutions according to the institutions' own protocols. For TCRbeta analysis, collaborators shipped samples in one of three forms: frozen whole blood, isolated PBMCs, or DNA extracted from either of those sample types. From the germline V gene, CDR1 is MGHDK and CDR2 is SYGVNS. Reading from cysteine to phenylalanine, the CDR3 counts 14 amino acids. Here the CDR3 DNA is all that survives: 42 bases in frame from base 1. V and J lose 3 bases and 4 bases, and a span of 12 bases separates them. TCRbeta CDR3 regions were amplified from genomic DNA by means of the immunoSEQ Assay, a bias-controlled multiplex PCR. Concerning the study's data processing: The number of nucleated cells in each sample was estimated from the amplification of reference gene primers within the assay. To quantify the absolute abundance of each unique TCRbeta CDR3 rearrangement, sequence reads were collapsed and filtered. For each sample, productive Simpson clonality was calculated by taking the square root of Simpson's diversity index across productive rearrangements. Not all clones reach the TCRdb copy of this immuneACCESS table, which keeps in-frame sequences only. Checked studies attribute under half of the gap to unresolved V genes and leave the rest unexplained. V and J calls and clone size follow that table, whereas D and trimming were derived from the DNA. Present in this sample are about 95,000 clones, 81% of which were seen just once. The ten largest clonotypes hold nearly 25% of the sample.

Comments on this clone: What this receptor recognizes is not known. No base quality information exists; no much larger clone differs at one position.

On the study overall, not on this receptor specifically: The quantity of clinical and demographic metadata differed by source and by participant and was supplied without curation.

This clonotype was obtained from a man older than 75 with active or convalescent COVID-19. The sequence is built from TRBV25-1 and TRBJ1-2, with the D gene too uncertain to name. Sequences were obtained from peripheral blood. At the DNA level, the sequence is TGTGCCAGCAGTGACCCCGCCAGTTCCTATGGCTACACCTTC. The translation is CASSDPASSYGYTF.